Each of the 4 T cell receptor beta chains below was sequenced from the same sample in a study of T cell repertoires in cytomegalovirus infection. No antigen has been assigned to these receptors. TCRdb redid the calling of the reads with MiXCR, one entry per CDR3 protein. Of 650,000 to 900,000 distinct CDR3 sequences in the sample, 30% to 35% were seen once. This material consisted of cultured CD8+ T cells from PBMCs, taken from culture after CMV antigen stimulation. The receptors derive from a human donor in good health (CMV status not recorded). Some clones in this sample may be carry-over from other donors' samples.

This rearrangement joins TRBV5-1 to TRBJ1-2; D gene unclear. The CDR3 sequence is 18 residues long. CDR1 is SGHRS, CDR2 YFSETQ, per germline. V was shortened by 0 bases and J by 4 bases, with 22 bases between the two germline ends. The CDR3 sequence: CASSLDYRDSPFTYGYTF. DNA of the CDR3: TGCGCCAGCAGCTTGGACTACAGAGATAGTCCCTTCACCTATGGCTACACCTTC.

Turning to this clonotype: With a much larger clone just one base away, this may be a read error. This chain links TRBV7-2 with TRBJ2-3; 13 bases map to TRBD2. With V trimmed by 4 bases and J by 3 bases, 10 bases remained unmatched. Germline assignment: CDR1 SGHTA and CDR2 FQGNSA. The CDR3 totals 18 residues. CDR3 amino acids: CASSYGLAGDPRTDTQYF. The CDR3 bases are TGTGCCAGCAGCTACGGACTAGCGGGGGACCCGAGAACAGATACGCAGTATTTT.

This clonotype has only one observation. This chain links TRBV9 with TRBJ1-4; maybe TRBD1 (5 bases). In germline, CDR1 is SGDLS, CDR2 YYNGEE. The CDR3 covers 16 residues. V was shortened by 3 bases and J by 4 bases, with 16 bases between the two germline ends. CDR3 protein: CASSASMGGFNEKLFF. CDR3 coding DNA: TGTGCCAGCAGCGCTTCGATGGGGGGGTTTAATGAAAAACTGTTTTTT.

The chain joins TRBV18 to TRBJ1-4, with D possibly TRBD1 on 6 matching bases. Germline CDR1 KGHSH, CDR2 LQKENI. V was shortened by 3 bases and J by 6 bases, with 8 bases between the two germline ends. This CDR3 spans 13 amino acids. CDR3 DNA: TGTGCCAGCTCACCCCGGACAGATGAAAAACTGTTTTTT. Translating gives CASSPRTDEKLFF.